These 22 T cell receptor beta chains originate from one sample sequenced in a study of early T cells in non-severe SARS-CoV-2 infection. In TCRdb, the 5' RACE reads were re-called with MiXCR into one record per CDR3 protein. The profile shows around 64,000 distinct CDR3 sequences, around 13% of them singletons. The specimen was whole blood, collected at baseline. These receptors were taken from an adult who was a healthcare worker with PCR-confirmed SARS-CoV-2 infection or an uninfected control (not recorded which).

The chain employs TRBV6-6 and TRBJ2-6, with TRBD1 identical over 7 bases. The CDR3 loop spans 15 amino acids. CDR1 and CDR2 from the germline V gene are MNHNY and SVGAGI (reference sequence). With 7 bases clipped from V and 0 bases from J, the junction kept 3 bases outside the gene matches. This chain's CDR3 is CASTDRVSGANVLTF. DNA of the CDR3: TGTGCCAGCACCGACAGGGTCTCTGGGGCCAACGTCCTGACTTTC.

The rearrangement links TRBV5-1 to TRBJ2-7; 9 nucleotides align to TRBD1. The CDR3 runs 15 residues. V lost 3 bases, J lost 2 bases, and 6 bases stayed unmatched. The germline CDR1 and CDR2 sequences are SGHRS and YFSETQ. The CDR3 loop reads CASSWGQGLPYEQYF. CDR3 nucleotide sequence: TGCGCCAGCAGCTGGGGACAGGGTCTCCCCTACGAGCAGTACTTC.

This clonotype was found once. The rearrangement links TRBV7-9 to TRBJ2-7, with 12 nucleotides matching TRBD2. V dropped 5 bases and J dropped 3; count of bases not matched to a gene: 5. Looked up from germline, CDR1 is SEHNR and CDR2 is FQNEAQ (reference sequence). The length of the CDR3 is 15 residues. DNA of the CDR3: TGTGCCAGCAGCCCCACACTAGCGGGGGGCTACGAGCAGTACTTC. This sequence encodes CASSPTLAGGYEQYF.

The chain couples TRBV29-1 to TRBJ1-4; tentative D call: TRBD1 (5 bases). This CDR3 has 13 amino acids. CDR1 SQVTM and CDR2 ANQGSEA come from the germline V gene. V lost 7 bases and J 5 bases, leaving 14 bases between the germline ends. CDR3 sequence (DNA): TGCAGCGCCATGCGACAGCAGAATGAAAAACTGTTTTTT. Amino acids: CSAMRQQNEKLFF.

This clonotype was detected only a few times. The rearrangement links TRBV7-2 to TRBJ2-4; tentatively, D is TRBD1 or TRBD2 (6 bases each). The V and J ends lost 4 bases and 1 base respectively, with 23 bases between them. This CDR3 has 19 amino acids. CDR1 SGHTA and CDR2 FQGNSA come from the germline V gene. CDR3 nucleotides: TGTGCCAGCAGCTCCAGAGGGGGGTCAGGGTCGGTCGCCAAAAACATTCAGTACTTC. Translation: CASSSRGGSGSVAKNIQYF. The whole variable domain, filled in from reference TRBV7-2 and TRBJ2-4, reads GAGVSQSPSNKVTEKGKDVELRCDPISGHTALYWYRQSLGQGLEFLIYFQGNSAPDKSGLPSDRFSAERTGGSVSTLTIQRTQQEDSAVYLCASSSRGGSGSVAKNIQYFGAGTRLSVL.

The genes are TRBV20-1 and TRBJ2-7; no reliable D call. V gave up 6 bases and J gave up 3 bases, with 9 bases separating them. CDR3 length: 11 amino acids. Germline values: CDR1 DFQATT, CDR2 SNEGSKA (reference sequence). The CDR3 is CSAWMHYEQYF. The CDR3 DNA is TGCAGTGCGTGGATGCACTACGAGCAGTACTTC.

V gene TRBV7-2 combines with J gene TRBJ1-5; TRBD1 might be the D (5 bases). The CDR3 totals 13 residues. Trimming shortened V by 0 bases and J by 5 bases, and 5 bases separated the two germline ends. Germline-derived CDR1 and CDR2 are SGHTA and FQGNSA. DNA for the CDR3: TGTGCCAGCAGCTTAGCAGGGGATCAGCCCCAGCATTTT. Protein product: CASSLAGDQPQHF.

The chain recombines TRBV7-8 with TRBJ2-3; D is uncertain. V was shortened by 3 bases and J by 3 bases, with 7 bases between the two germline ends. Germline CDR1 reads SGHVS; CDR2 reads FQNEAQ. The CDR3 spans 13 residues. CDR3 nucleotides: TGTGCCAGCAGCTTGTACCAAACAGATACGCAGTATTTT. Amino acid sequence: CASSLYQTDTQYF.

This clonotype was detected a few times. The chain has TRBV29-1 and TRBJ2-7; 11 nucleotides agree with TRBD2. Trimming took 3 bases from V and 2 from J; bases not matched to a gene: 9. Germline V gene data show CDR1 as SQVTM and CDR2 as ANQGSEA. CDR3 length: 16 amino acids. Here the CDR3 DNA reads TGCAGCGTTGAGCTAGCGGGAGGCCCAACACCCTACGAGCAGTACTTC. Translating gives CSVELAGGPTPYEQYF.

This clonotype was recorded many times. V usage is TRBV6-2 or TRBV6-3 and J usage is TRBJ1-1; D not certain. Trimming stripped 8 bases from V and 0 bases from J, with 4 bases between. This CDR3 has 11 amino acids. Germline V lookup: CDR1 MNHEY, CDR2 SVGEGT. The CDR3 loop is CASEMNTEAFF. CDR3 in DNA: TGTGCCAGCGAAATGAACACTGAAGCTTTCTTT.

This chain joins TRBV7-6 and TRBJ2-1, with TRBD2 as a possible D gene (5 bases). Germline CDR1 is SGHVS and CDR2 is FNYEAQ. The V and J ends lost 5 bases and 10 bases respectively, with 15 bases between them. The CDR3 is 13 residues long. The CDR3 region has the DNA TGTGCCAGCAGCCCGACTACTGGACCCGAGCAGTTCTTC. Translation gives CASSPTTGPEQFF.

This clonotype was detected ten times or more. The rearrangement links TRBV12-3 or TRBV12-4 to TRBJ2-3; D uncertain. The CDR3 is 13 amino acids. V lost 5 bases to trimming and J lost 0 bases, with 6 bases between them. The CDR3 nucleotides read TGTGCCAGCAGTCCCATTAGCACAGATACGCAGTATTTT. Translated: CASSPISTDTQYF.

This clonotype has just a few counts. This chain links TRBV5-1 with TRBJ1-1; a weak D match, TRBD1 (5 bases). The V gene's germline CDR1 is SGHRS and CDR2 YFSETQ. Trimming removed 5 bases at V and 1 base at J, with 9 bases between. The CDR3 has 13 residues. CDR3: CASRQEQNTEAFF. The CDR3 coding sequence is TGCGCCAGCAGACAGGAGCAGAACACTGAAGCTTTCTTT. Combining the CDR3 with reference TRBV5-1 and TRBJ1-1 gives the whole variable domain KAGVTQTPRYLIKTRGQQVTLSCSPISGHRSVSWYQQTPGQGLQFLFEYFSETQRNKGNFPGRFSGRQFSNSRSEMNVSTLELGDSALYLCASRQEQNTEAFFGQGTRLTVV.

This chain connects TRBV4-3 to TRBJ2-4, with D perhaps matching TRBD2 (5 bases). CDR1 LGHNA and CDR2 YSLEER come from the germline V gene. The CDR3 extends over 12 amino acids. The germline V and J ends were trimmed by 1 base and 7 bases, with 5 bases remaining between them. The CDR3 here is CASSQAGNIQYF. The DNA of the CDR3 is TGCGCCAGCAGCCAAGCGGGGAACATTCAGTACTTC.

At least ten counts were recorded for this clonotype. The chain is built from TRBV11-2 and TRBJ1-4, with a weak D call TRBD1 (5 bases). Trimming left V 3 bases short and J 8 bases short, with 16 bases between. The CDR3 is 15 amino acids. The germline V gene encodes CDR1 SGHAT and CDR2 FQNNGV. CDR3 sequence (DNA): TGTGCCAGCAGCTTCCGCGGGACCTCGGGGGAAAAACTGTTTTTT. This codes for CASSFRGTSGEKLFF.

This clonotype was seen ten or more times. The chain recombines TRBV28 with TRBJ2-7; 10 nucleotides agree with TRBD2. This CDR3 comprises 16 residues. Unmatched junction bases numbered 11, after V lost 5 bases and J lost 4 bases. Germline CDR1 MDHEN, CDR2 SYDVKM. DNA of the CDR3: TGTGCCAGCAGTAACGGCGGGGCTAGCGGGAGTTACGAGCAGTACTTC. It yields the protein CASSNGGASGSYEQYF. Drawing the rest from reference TRBV28 and TRBJ2-7, the complete variable domain is DVKVTQSSRYLVKRTGEKVFLECVQDMDHENMFWYRQDPGLGLRLIYFSYDVKMKEKGDIPEGYSVSREKKERFSLILESASTNQTSMYLCASSNGGASGSYEQYFGPGTRLTVT.

This clonotype was seen a handful of times. This chain joins TRBV18 and TRBJ1-2, with a tentative D call TRBD1 (5 bases). The ends were cut back, 4 bases at V and 0 bases at J, with 15 bases in the middle. Germline assignment: CDR1 KGHSH and CDR2 LQKENI. This CDR3 comprises 16 residues. The CDR3 DNA reads TGTGCCAGCTCACTGAACCCCCGGGACCCTAACTATGGCTACACCTTC. Encoded protein: CASSLNPRDPNYGYTF.

J is TRBJ2-6 and V is TRBV5-4; D unresolved. The CDR3 is made up of 13 amino acids. In germline, CDR1 is SGHNT, CDR2 YYREEE (reference sequence). The V gene lost 4 bases and the J gene lost 1 base, with 3 bases spanning the gap. The CDR3 DNA reads as TGTGCCAGCAGCCGATCTGGGGCCAACGTCCTGACTTTC. Translation: CASSRSGANVLTF.

This clonotype appeared a few times. The V call is TRBV11-2, the J call TRBJ1-1; D gene unclear. This CDR3 contains 13 residues. The germline V and J ends were trimmed by 0 bases and 8 bases, with 10 bases remaining between them. Germline assignment: CDR1 SGHAT and CDR2 FQNNGV. The CDR3 is CASSLDGRVEAFF. The CDR3 DNA reads TGTGCCAGCAGCTTAGATGGGAGGGTCGAAGCTTTCTTT.

This clonotype was picked up a small number of times. The CDR3 reads CASSSLNRASYNEQFF. CDR3 DNA: TGTGCCAGCAGCTCCTTAAACCGGGCCTCTTACAATGAGCAGTTCTTC. The chain couples TRBV7-7 to TRBJ2-1; no clear D. The CDR3 loop spans 16 amino acids. V gave up 4 bases and J gave up 4 bases, with 17 bases separating them. From germline, CDR1 is SSHAT and CDR2 FNYEAQ (reference sequence).

This chain connects TRBV18 to TRBJ2-1; the match to TRBD1 covers 9 bases. V lost 0 bases, J lost 8 bases, and 2 bases stayed unmatched. CDR1 and CDR2 (germline): KGHSH, LQKENI. The CDR3 extends over 14 amino acids. CDR3 amino acids: CASSPPDRGYEQFF. The CDR3, as DNA: TGTGCCAGCTCACCACCCGACAGGGGGTATGAGCAGTTCTTC.

The chain carries TRBV29-1 and TRBJ2-5, with D perhaps being TRBD1 or TRBD2 (5 bases each). The V end lost 6 bases, the J end lost 4 bases, and 15 bases lay between the germline ends. The CDR3 covers 13 residues. CDR1 and CDR2 from the germline V gene are SQVTM and ANQGSEA. CDR3 in DNA: TGCAGCGTCGCCCCGGGGCACGGAGAGACCCAGTACTTC. Its translation: CSVAPGHGETQYF.